A selection of T cell receptor beta chains follows, all from one sample in a study of molecular identifiers for immune sequencing clone quantification. Using its own MiXCR run on the PCR reads, TCRdb lists one record per CDR3 protein. Of about 97,000 distinct CDR3 sequences in the sample, 35% were seen once. The source material was naive CD8+ T cells from blood, with Jurkat cell RNA spiked in. The receptors stem from a human donor in good health. Some libraries in this study had Jurkat cell RNA spiked in. CDR3s include the opening cysteine and the closing phenylalanine or tryptophan. Fields, in order: CDR3 DNA, CDR3 protein, J gene, D gene, clone size, V gene. D genes are given only for firm matches. Where a row states a size, it is once, few, many or the class of an expanded clone; other rows omit it.

cdr3_nt: TGCGCCAGCAGCTTGGCCGCCCCCACTGAAGCTTTCTTT
cdr3_aa: CASSLAAPTEAFF
j_call: TRBJ1-1
d_call: NA
clone_size: many
v_call: TRBV5-1

cdr3_nt: TGCGCCAGCAGCCCTAGACAGGGGAAGAACACCGGGGAGCTGTTTTTT
cdr3_aa: CASSPRQGKNTGELFF
j_call: TRBJ2-2
d_call: TRBD1
clone_size: few
v_call: TRBV5-1

cdr3_nt: TGTGCCAGCAGACCTGACACGGTCCTAACTAATGAAAAACTGTTTTTT
cdr3_aa: CASRPDTVLTNEKLFF
j_call: TRBJ1-4
d_call: NA
clone_size: once
v_call: TRBV2

cdr3_nt: TGCGCCAGCAGCTGGACTAGTGGCACAGATACGCAGTATTTT
cdr3_aa: CASSWTSGTDTQYF
j_call: TRBJ2-3
d_call: TRBD2
clone_size: NA
v_call: TRBV5-1

cdr3_nt: TGTGCCAGCAGGGGCGGGGTTCACTACGAGCAGTACTTC
cdr3_aa: CASRGGVHYEQYF
j_call: TRBJ2-7
d_call: NA
clone_size: NA
v_call: TRBV27

cdr3_nt: TGTGCCACCAGTGAAGCGCAGGACGAGCAGTACTTC
cdr3_aa: CATSEAQDEQYF
j_call: TRBJ2-7
d_call: NA
clone_size: few
v_call: TRBV24-1

cdr3_nt: TGTGCCAGCAGTTTTGGCACTAGCGGGGGCGATGAGCAGTTCTTC
cdr3_aa: CASSFGTSGGDEQFF
j_call: TRBJ2-1
d_call: TRBD2
clone_size: NA
v_call: TRBV28

cdr3_nt: TGTGCCAGCAGCGACGACTGGAACACCGGGGAGCTGTTTTTT
cdr3_aa: CASSDDWNTGELFF
j_call: TRBJ2-2
d_call: NA
clone_size: NA
v_call: TRBV11-2

cdr3_nt: TGTGCCAGTAGTATGTGGGACAGGGGGCAAGATGCGCAGTATTTT
cdr3_aa: CASSMWDRGQDAQYF
j_call: TRBJ2-3
d_call: TRBD1
clone_size: NA
v_call: TRBV19

cdr3_nt: TGTGCCACGGACACAGGAGGCGACGAGCAGTACTTC
cdr3_aa: CATDTGGDEQYF
j_call: TRBJ2-7
d_call: NA
clone_size: NA
v_call: TRBV10-3

cdr3_nt: TGTGCCAGCGGCTTAGGACAGGGGGCAACTGAAGCTTTCTTT
cdr3_aa: CASGLGQGATEAFF
j_call: TRBJ1-1
d_call: TRBD1
clone_size: few
v_call: TRBV7-2

cdr3_nt: TGTGCCAGCAGTTTAGGGGGGACCTTCACAGATACGCAGTATTTT
cdr3_aa: CASSLGGTFTDTQYF
j_call: TRBJ2-3
d_call: NA
clone_size: NA
v_call: TRBV28

cdr3_nt: TGTGCCAGCAGTGTAGGGGTGCGGCCCCAGCAATTT
cdr3_aa: CASSVGVRPQQF
j_call: TRBJ1-5
d_call: NA
clone_size: NA
v_call: TRBV6-2/TRBV6-3

cdr3_nt: TGTGCCACCAGCAGTTCACTGGGACTAGCGGGAGTAGATACGCAGTATTTT
cdr3_aa: CATSSSLGLAGVDTQYF
j_call: TRBJ2-3
d_call: TRBD2
clone_size: few
v_call: TRBV15

cdr3_nt: TGTGCCAGCAGTTTTTCGCAGGGGGGCTATGGCTACACCTTC
cdr3_aa: CASSFSQGGYGYTF
j_call: TRBJ1-2
d_call: TRBD1
clone_size: NA
v_call: TRBV27

cdr3_nt: TGTGCCAGCAGCGCGGGACAGTCCTACGAGCAGTACTTC
cdr3_aa: CASSAGQSYEQYF
j_call: TRBJ2-7
d_call: NA
clone_size: many
v_call: TRBV5-6

cdr3_nt: TGCGCCAGCAGCGTATGGCCCTCCTACGAGCAGTACTTC
cdr3_aa: CASSVWPSYEQYF
j_call: TRBJ2-7
d_call: NA
clone_size: NA
v_call: TRBV5-1

cdr3_nt: TGCGCCAGCAGCCAATCGGGGCGAAGTGGCCGCGAGCAGTACTTC
cdr3_aa: CASSQSGRSGREQYF
j_call: TRBJ2-7
d_call: NA
clone_size: few
v_call: TRBV4-3

cdr3_nt: TGCAGCGTTGAAGGCCCTTGGGAGGTCACAGATACGCAGTATTTT
cdr3_aa: CSVEGPWEVTDTQYF
j_call: TRBJ2-3
d_call: NA
clone_size: NA
v_call: TRBV29-1

cdr3_nt: TGTGCCAGAAGCTTAGCAGGGGACAATGAGCAGTTCTTC
cdr3_aa: CARSLAGDNEQFF
j_call: TRBJ2-1
d_call: NA
clone_size: NA
v_call: TRBV7-9

cdr3_nt: TGTGCCAGCAGCTTGGAGGGACTAGCAGGGTTTTACACCGGGGAGCTGTTTTTT
cdr3_aa: CASSLEGLAGFYTGELFF
j_call: TRBJ2-2
d_call: TRBD2
clone_size: NA
v_call: TRBV7-9

cdr3_nt: TGTGCCAGCAGTTACGGGGGGGCGCTTGACAATGAGCAGTTCTTC
cdr3_aa: CASSYGGALDNEQFF
j_call: TRBJ2-1
d_call: NA
clone_size: many
v_call: TRBV6-5

cdr3_nt: TGTGCCAGAAAAAGGATGTTTAATTCACCCCTCCACTTT
cdr3_aa: CARKRMFNSPLHF
j_call: TRBJ1-6
d_call: NA
clone_size: many
v_call: TRBV2

cdr3_nt: TGTGCCAGCAGCTTTTACGGCAGAAGTGAAGAGACCCAGTACTTC
cdr3_aa: CASSFYGRSEETQYF
j_call: TRBJ2-5
d_call: NA
clone_size: NA
v_call: TRBV5-6

cdr3_nt: TGTGCCAGCAGCCCTACAGGGAACGGCTACACCTTC
cdr3_aa: CASSPTGNGYTF
j_call: TRBJ1-2
d_call: NA
clone_size: NA
v_call: TRBV27

cdr3_nt: TGTGCCAGCAGCCTCAAGGGAGGTGAAACCGGGGAGCTGTTTTTT
cdr3_aa: CASSLKGGETGELFF
j_call: TRBJ2-2
d_call: NA
clone_size: once
v_call: TRBV21-1

cdr3_nt: TGCAGTAGAGGACTAGCGGGAGTTGAGCAGTTCTTC
cdr3_aa: CSRGLAGVEQFF
j_call: TRBJ2-1
d_call: TRBD2
clone_size: NA
v_call: TRBV20-1

cdr3_nt: TGCGCCAGCAGCCAAAGTGAGGGGTGGGACAGGGGAGATGGCTACCCCTTC
cdr3_aa: CASSQSEGWDRGDGYPF
j_call: TRBJ1-2
d_call: TRBD1
clone_size: NA
v_call: TRBV4-1

cdr3_nt: TGCGCCAGCAGCCAAACCCTAGCGGGGGACACAGATACGCAGTATTTT
cdr3_aa: CASSQTLAGDTDTQYF
j_call: TRBJ2-3
d_call: TRBD2
clone_size: few
v_call: TRBV4-3

cdr3_nt: TGTGCCAGCAGCGAAGGACCGGGACACGGCCCCTACGAGCAGTACTTC
cdr3_aa: CASSEGPGHGPYEQYF
j_call: TRBJ2-7
d_call: NA
clone_size: few
v_call: TRBV7-9

cdr3_nt: TGTGCCAGCAGCCGTTGGTTGGGTGAGCAGTTCTTC
cdr3_aa: CASSRWLGEQFF
j_call: TRBJ2-1
d_call: NA
clone_size: NA
v_call: TRBV7-6

cdr3_nt: TGTGCCAGCACCGGCGGGACCTACGAGCAGTACTTC
cdr3_aa: CASTGGTYEQYF
j_call: TRBJ2-7
d_call: NA
clone_size: many
v_call: TRBV6-2/TRBV6-3

cdr3_nt: TGCAGCTTTGAGGGGGTGGGGCAGGCCTCTGAAGCTTTCTTT
cdr3_aa: CSFEGVGQASEAFF
j_call: TRBJ1-1
d_call: NA
clone_size: NA
v_call: TRBV29-1

cdr3_nt: TGTGCCATCAGCGACAGAGCCTACGAGCAGTACTTC
cdr3_aa: CAISDRAYEQYF
j_call: TRBJ2-7
d_call: NA
clone_size: NA
v_call: TRBV10-3

cdr3_nt: TGTGCCAGCAGTGAATCCTGGACTAGCGGCCGTTACGAGCAGTACTTC
cdr3_aa: CASSESWTSGRYEQYF
j_call: TRBJ2-7
d_call: TRBD2
clone_size: NA
v_call: TRBV2

cdr3_nt: TGCAGCGTTGATGGTCAGGGTCCAGGGGAGCTGTTTTTT
cdr3_aa: CSVDGQGPGELFF
j_call: TRBJ2-2
d_call: NA
clone_size: once
v_call: TRBV29-1

cdr3_nt: TGTGCCAGCAGCTTAGCCGGGGGTATAGGCAATCAGCCCCAGCATTTT
cdr3_aa: CASSLAGGIGNQPQHF
j_call: TRBJ1-5
d_call: NA
clone_size: few
v_call: TRBV7-9

cdr3_nt: TGCAGTACCCCGGGTCCTAGCTACAATGAGCAGTTCTTC
cdr3_aa: CSTPGPSYNEQFF
j_call: TRBJ2-1
d_call: NA
clone_size: NA
v_call: TRBV20-1

cdr3_nt: TGCAGTGCTAGAGAGGGTTGGGGTTCACCCCTCCACTTT
cdr3_aa: CSAREGWGSPLHF
j_call: TRBJ1-6
d_call: NA
clone_size: many
v_call: TRBV20-1

cdr3_nt: TGTGCCAGCAGCCTTACGGGGAGCACAGATGCGCAGTATTTT
cdr3_aa: CASSLTGSTDAQYF
j_call: TRBJ2-3
d_call: NA
clone_size: NA
v_call: TRBV7-6

cdr3_nt: TGTGCCAGCAGCGTAGAGGGTACTAGCAGAGATGAGCAGTTCTTC
cdr3_aa: CASSVEGTSRDEQFF
j_call: TRBJ2-1
d_call: NA
clone_size: NA
v_call: TRBV9

cdr3_nt: TGTGCCAGCAGCCCCAGGACAGGGATTTCCTACGAGCAGTACTTC
cdr3_aa: CASSPRTGISYEQYF
j_call: TRBJ2-7
d_call: TRBD1
clone_size: NA
v_call: TRBV9